The 28 T cell receptor beta chains below all came from one sample that was sequenced in a study of T-cell memory formation after mild COVID-19. Using its own MiXCR run on the 5' RACE reads, TCRdb lists one record per CDR3 protein. The data hold hundreds of thousands of distinct CDR3 sequences, with 20% to 25% observed a single time. Specimen: PBMCs or a T cell subset sorted from them (not recorded which). The source is a man aged 18 to 29 who had mild COVID-19 (a few samples of this study predate the infection). Cell type and time point are not known.

This chain links TRBV20-1 with TRBJ2-2, with 7 nucleotides matching TRBD2. In germline, CDR1 is DFQATT, CDR2 SNEGSKA (reference sequence). The CDR3 loop spans 16 amino acids. The ends lost 2 bases at V and 6 bases at J; junction bases unmatched: 12. The CDR3 spells CSARPTAGNGPGELFF. CDR3 DNA sequence: TGCAGTGCTAGACCCACAGCGGGGAACGGTCCCGGGGAGCTGTTTTTT.

This clonotype was counted a few times. The V call is TRBV20-1, the J call TRBJ1-4, with a weak D call TRBD1 (5 bases). The CDR3 loop spans 13 amino acids. In germline, CDR1 is DFQATT, CDR2 SNEGSKA (reference sequence). V shed 6 bases and J shed 7 bases, with 15 bases lying between them. The CDR3 sequence: CSAHRRESEKLFF. CDR3 sequence (DNA): TGCAGTGCACACAGGAGAGAAAGTGAAAAACTGTTTTTT.

The CDR3 nucleotides are TGTGCCAGCAGCGGGGGGGACGGGAAGACCCAGTACTTC. Translating it yields CASSGGDGKTQYF. V and J are TRBV7-6 and TRBJ2-5; 7 bases map to TRBD2. Germline lookup yields CDR1 SGHVS and CDR2 FNYEAQ. V dropped 5 bases and J dropped 6; count of bases not matched to a gene: 6. The CDR3 loop spans 13 amino acids.

J is TRBJ2-3 and V is TRBV27; D tentatively fits TRBD1 or TRBD2 (5 bases each). CDR1 MNHEY and CDR2 SMNVEV come from the germline V gene (reference sequence). V was shortened by 3 bases and J by 3 bases, with 13 bases between the two germline ends. The CDR3 is made up of 15 amino acids. The CDR3 DNA reads TGTGCCAGCAGTTTTTTGGGGGTTGGAACAGATACGCAGTATTTT. Translation: CASSFLGVGTDTQYF.

This clonotype was recorded a few times. The rearrangement links TRBV4-3 to TRBJ2-5, with D perhaps being TRBD1 or TRBD2 (5 bases each). The length of the CDR3 is 15 residues. Germline V gives CDR1 LGHNA, CDR2 YSLEER. V was trimmed by 1 base and J by 5 bases, leaving 14 bases between them. In DNA, the CDR3 is TGCGCCAGCAGCCAAGGGGGCGGGCCACGGGAGACCCAGTACTTC. It is translated as CASSQGGGPRETQYF.

The table lists this clonotype with a few counts. V gene TRBV4-3 combines with J gene TRBJ1-1; TRBD1 is a possible D gene (6 bases). The CDR3 length is 14 residues. V gave up 2 bases and J gave up 6 bases, with 13 bases separating them. Germline lookup yields CDR1 LGHNA and CDR2 YSLEER. The CDR3 loop is CASSQPGGFAEAFF. The CDR3 DNA reads TGCGCCAGCAGCCAACCCGGGGGCTTCGCTGAAGCTTTCTTT.

The genes are TRBV7-2 and TRBJ1-2; perhaps TRBD1 as D (6 bases). CDR1 SGHTA and CDR2 FQGNSA come from the germline V gene. Trimming stripped 5 bases from V and 3 bases from J, with 16 bases between. The CDR3 has 15 amino acids. CDR3 nucleotides: TGTGCCAGCAGCCTCCAGGGGTCCAGTGACTATGGCTACACCTTC. Translated, it gives CASSLQGSSDYGYTF. Variable domain in full (rest from reference TRBV7-2 and TRBJ1-2): GAGVSQSPSNKVTEKGKDVELRCDPISGHTALYWYRQSLGQGLEFLIYFQGNSAPDKSGLPSDRFSAERTGGSVSTLTIQRTQQEDSAVYLCASSLQGSSDYGYTFGSGTRLTVV.

This clonotype occurred many times. The chain links TRBV4-2 to TRBJ1-2; no clear D gene. In germline, CDR1 is LGHNA, CDR2 YNFKEQ. The germline V and J ends were trimmed by 0 bases and 7 bases, with 12 bases remaining between them. This CDR3 is 14 amino acids long. CDR3 sequence (DNA): TGTGCCAGCAGCCAAGAGAACGCGGACGGTGGCTACACCTTC. Translating gives CASSQENADGGYTF.

This clonotype was seen repeatedly, ten times or more. The chain couples TRBV7-2 to TRBJ2-3, with 7 nucleotides matching TRBD1. J lost 8 bases, V lost 5 bases, and 13 bases had no gene match. Germline V lookup: CDR1 SGHTA, CDR2 FQGNSA. This CDR3 has 15 amino acids. CDR3 bases: TGTGCCAGCAGCCCAGGGGACAGAGACTCAGTTACGCAGTATTTT. Protein sequence: CASSPGDRDSVTQYF.

This clonotype turned up a few times. This chain uses TRBV5-1 with TRBJ2-7; D ambiguous. CDR1 and CDR2 (germline): SGHRS, YFSETQ. The CDR3 spans 14 residues. Trimming removed 0 bases from V and 3 bases from J, with 10 bases in between. The chain's CDR3 is CASSLGATNYEQYF. Written as DNA, the CDR3 is TGCGCCAGCAGCTTGGGTGCGACGAACTACGAGCAGTACTTC.

The CDR3 region has the DNA TGTGCCAGCAGTTTTTATAGGGGAATTGCTTTCTTT. Translated, it gives CASSFYRGIAFF. This chain connects TRBV12-3 or TRBV12-4 to TRBJ1-1, with D perhaps matching TRBD1 (5 bases). Trimming cost V 3 bases and J 11 bases, with 13 bases left between them. The CDR3 has 12 amino acids.

This clonotype was seen only a few times. The chain employs TRBV7-9 and TRBJ2-5; D call uncertain. Trimming took off 3 bases at V and 1 base at J, with 6 bases between the two ends. Germline V lookup: CDR1 SEHNR, CDR2 FQNEAQ (reference sequence). The CDR3 has 13 residues. DNA of the CDR3: TGTGCCAGCAGCTTTACAATCCAAGAGACCCAGTACTTC. Translating gives CASSFTIQETQYF.

The chain recombines TRBV9 with TRBJ2-3, with 7 bases matching TRBD2. In germline, CDR1 is SGDLS, CDR2 YYNGEE. Trimming removed 0 bases from V and 0 bases from J; junction bases left unmatched: 4. The CDR3 is made up of 16 amino acids. In DNA, the CDR3 is TGTGCCAGCAGCGTAGTAGCGGGTCCTAGCACAGATACGCAGTATTTT. It is translated as CASSVVAGPSTDTQYF.

This clonotype was seen a few times. This rearrangement joins TRBV7-2 to TRBJ1-1; perhaps TRBD1 as D (5 bases). V was cut by 5 bases and J by 5 bases, with 15 bases left in between. The CDR3 spans 14 residues. CDR1 and CDR2 from the germline V gene are SGHTA and FQGNSA. The CDR3, as DNA: TGTGCCAGCAGCCCATTCCGCCGGGGGACTGAAGCTTTCTTT. Translation: CASSPFRRGTEAFF.

The chain combines TRBV6-6 with TRBJ1-6, with 8 bases aligning to TRBD1. The V and J ends lost 5 bases and 9 bases, in that order; junction bases with no gene match: 9. The CDR3 sequence is 15 residues long. Germline values: CDR1 MNHNY, CDR2 SVGAGI (reference sequence). The CDR3 loop is CASSLQGQELSPLHF. The CDR3 DNA is TGTGCCAGCAGTCTACAGGGACAGGAGCTTTCACCCCTCCACTTT.

This chain uses TRBV6-2 or TRBV6-3 with TRBJ1-2, with D uncertain. Germline V gene data show CDR1 as MNHEY and CDR2 as SVGEGT. The CDR3 has 12 residues. Trimming removed 2 bases from V and 7 bases from J, with 8 bases in between. Here the CDR3 reads CASSYPPAGYTF. The DNA of the CDR3 is TGTGCCAGCAGTTACCCGCCAGCTGGCTACACCTTC.

This clonotype was seen only a few times. The chain links TRBV15 to TRBJ2-3, with 9 bases aligning to TRBD2. This CDR3 is built from 17 residues. The trim removed 0 bases at V and 5 bases at J, leaving 9 bases unmatched. From germline, CDR1 is LNHNV and CDR2 YYDKDF (reference sequence). The CDR3 DNA follows: TGTGCCACCAGCAGAGATACGCGGGGGGGCCCGGGAGATACGCAGTATTTT. Amino acid sequence: CATSRDTRGGPGDTQYF.

This clonotype was counted a few times. The rearrangement joins TRBV9 to TRBJ2-3; no clear D gene. Germline V CDR1 and CDR2: SGDLS, YYNGEE. The CDR3 is made up of 15 amino acids. V was shortened by 1 base and J by 4 bases, with 13 bases between the two germline ends. CDR3 amino acids: CASSVLGSNPDTQYF. The CDR3 bases are TGTGCCAGCAGCGTATTGGGGTCCAATCCAGATACGCAGTATTTT.

The V and J genes are TRBV4-2 and TRBJ2-1; tentative D call: TRBD2 (6 bases). Looked up from germline, CDR1 is LGHNA and CDR2 is YNFKEQ. V lost 4 bases, J lost 0 bases, and 7 bases lay in between. The CDR3 loop spans 14 amino acids. CDR3 region: CASSPDYSYNEQFF. The CDR3 DNA reads TGTGCCAGCAGCCCGGACTACTCCTACAATGAGCAGTTCTTC.

The V gene is TRBV7-8, the J gene TRBJ2-7, with D perhaps TRBD1 or TRBD2 (5 bases each). There are 13 residues in the CDR3. The V gene lost 5 bases and the J gene lost 5 bases, with 13 bases spanning the gap. CDR1 is SGHVS and CDR2 is FQNEAQ in the germline V gene. CDR3 nucleotides: TGTGCCAGCAGCCGGGGCATCGGGAACGAGCAGTACGTC. Its translation is CASSRGIGNEQYV.

The J gene is TRBJ1-1, the V gene TRBV9, with a tentative D call TRBD1 (6 bases). Germline V gives CDR1 SGDLS, CDR2 YYNGEE. The CDR3 contains 17 residues. V lost 6 bases, J lost 5 bases, and 26 bases lay in between. The CDR3 DNA reads as TGTGCCAGCACCCTAGATGGGACACAGGCTCGGGGGACTGAAGCTTTCTTT. Translated: CASTLDGTQARGTEAFF.

The rearrangement uses TRBV7-9 and TRBJ2-6; the D gene is possibly TRBD1 (5 bases). Trimming stripped 8 bases from V and 0 bases from J, with 11 bases between. Per germline, CDR1 SEHNR and CDR2 FQNEAQ (reference sequence). The CDR3 consists of 15 residues. The CDR3 is CASPDINSGANVLTF. The CDR3 DNA sequence: TGTGCCAGCCCGGACATTAACTCTGGGGCCAACGTCCTGACTTTC.

CDR3 residues: CASSPISGQGFEKLFF. CDR3 bases: TGTGCCAGCAGCCCCATATCGGGACAGGGCTTTGAAAAACTGTTTTTT. This chain links TRBV5-6 with TRBJ1-4, with 9 bases fitting TRBD1. This CDR3 spans 16 amino acids. Unmatched junction bases numbered 11, after V lost 4 bases and J lost 7 bases. CDR1 and CDR2 (germline): SGHDT, YYEEEE.

The count of this clonotype is one. V is TRBV27 and J is TRBJ2-5; the D gene is possibly TRBD1 (5 bases). Trimming cost V 2 bases and J 1 base, with 8 bases left between them. Germline V CDR1 and CDR2: MNHEY, SMNVEV (reference sequence). The CDR3 runs to 14 residues. The CDR3 protein is CASSLPDSQETQYF. The CDR3 DNA reads TGTGCCAGCAGTTTACCCGACAGCCAAGAGACCCAGTACTTC.

This chain links TRBV12-3 or TRBV12-4 with TRBJ1-2; D gene ambiguous. The CDR3 spans 12 residues. Between the trimmed V and J ends, which lost 4 bases and 6 bases, there was a span of 9 bases. CDR3 residues: CASSYRQDGYTF. The DNA of the CDR3 is TGTGCCAGCAGTTATAGGCAGGATGGCTACACCTTC.

This clonotype was detected only a few times. The rearrangement links TRBV24-1 to TRBJ2-7; TRBD1 matches at 7 bases. V lost 4 bases, J lost 4 bases, and 15 bases stayed unmatched. Germline loops: CDR1 KGHDR, CDR2 SFDVKD. The CDR3 is 17 residues long. DNA for the CDR3: TGTGCCACCAGTGACTTTACAACAGGGGAACATTTATACGAGCAGTACGTC. This sequence encodes CATSDFTTGEHLYEQYV.

This clonotype was detected a few times. The chain recombines TRBV12-3 or TRBV12-4 with TRBJ1-2; D is ambiguous. This CDR3 spans 13 amino acids. Trimming took off 4 bases at V and 7 bases at J, with 13 bases between the two ends. The CDR3: CASSWTVSPGYTF. In nucleotides, the CDR3 is TGTGCCAGCAGTTGGACGGTGAGCCCTGGCTACACCTTC.

This clonotype occurred many times. The chain carries TRBV5-1 and TRBJ2-2; perhaps TRBD2 as D (7 bases). The V and J ends lost 4 bases and 10 bases respectively, with 14 bases between them. Germline assignment: CDR1 SGHRS and CDR2 YFSETQ. The CDR3 has 13 residues. Written as DNA, the CDR3 is TGCGCCAGCAGCCTCCTAGGGGGGGAGGAGCTGTTTTTT. Translating it yields CASSLLGGEELFF.